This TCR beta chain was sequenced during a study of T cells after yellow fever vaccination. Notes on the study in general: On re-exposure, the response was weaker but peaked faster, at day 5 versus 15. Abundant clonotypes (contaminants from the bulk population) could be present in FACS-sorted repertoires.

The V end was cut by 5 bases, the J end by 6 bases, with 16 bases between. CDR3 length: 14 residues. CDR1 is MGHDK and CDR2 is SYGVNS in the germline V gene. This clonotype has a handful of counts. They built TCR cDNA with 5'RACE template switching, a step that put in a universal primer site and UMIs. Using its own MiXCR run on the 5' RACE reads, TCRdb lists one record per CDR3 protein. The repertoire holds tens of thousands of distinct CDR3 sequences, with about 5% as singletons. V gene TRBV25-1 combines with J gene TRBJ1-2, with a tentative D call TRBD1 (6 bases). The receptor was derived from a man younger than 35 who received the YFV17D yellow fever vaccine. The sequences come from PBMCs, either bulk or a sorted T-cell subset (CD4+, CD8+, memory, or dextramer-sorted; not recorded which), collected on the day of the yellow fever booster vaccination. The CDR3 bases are TGTGCCAGCAGTTCCAGGGGAGGTTGGGATGGCTACACCTTC. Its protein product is CASSSRGGWDGYTF.